This T cell receptor beta chain stems from a study of vaccination effects on CD4 cells after COVID-19 (dated by TCRdb to 2021 to 2024). For the study in its entirety: Each participant received two doses of an mRNA SARS-CoV-2 vaccine, either BNT162b2 or mRNA-1273. The full study included 9 to 10 COVID-19 convalescent patients and several SARS-CoV-2-naive healthy vaccine recipients. In both COVID-19 convalescent patients and infection-naive vaccine recipients, the study compared SARS-CoV-2 spike-specific CD4+ TCR repertoires from before mRNA vaccination with those from after it. Cultures from other donors in the study were sequenced with the Oncomine TCR Beta short-read assay on an Illumina iSeq 100.

Per the germline V gene, MNHEY is the CDR1 and SVGEGT is the CDR2. V gives up 5 bases and J gives up 5 bases, and the segment between their germline ends measures 15 bases. Including the terminal cysteine and phenylalanine, the CDR3 comprises 15 residues. Just the 45-base CDR3 DNA is kept, in frame starting at base 1. The library was prepared using the immunoSEQ multiplex PCR assay. DNA from the cultured and isolated CD4+ T cells underwent TCR beta CDR3 sequencing. Under the source paper's analysis protocol: Non-productive TCR sequences were removed, reads were trimmed to the CDR3 region, and CDR3s of at least 7 amino acids were retained. Antigen-specific clonotypes were identified using the MANAFEST web app by comparison of expansion in peptide wells against reference cultures. For clones to be considered positive, expansion at FDR<0.05 versus reference and all other wells, an odds ratio above 5, and a frequency above 0.1% in two replicate wells were required. Clonotypes significantly expanded in SARS-CoV-2 spike wells and in at least one common cold coronavirus spike condition were defined as cross-reactive. Levenshtein distance calculated with the stringdist R package was used to assess CDR3 similarity, and unrooted trees were constructed with ape in R 3.6.1. The immuneACCESS repertoire file appears here via TCRdb, limited to in-frame rearrangements. These files lack a portion of the clones; in checked studies, under half of the deficit traces to unresolved V genes, and the cause of the others is not known. The V and J calls and the clone size are those of that table, but D and trimming were determined from the DNA. For this sample there are approximately 21,000 clones; 65% to 80% appear just once. The ten largest clones capture around 10% of the sample.

In the ViraFEST assay, PBMC were stimulated with viral peptide pools, and TCR sequencing was then used to find antigen-specific CD4+ T cell clonotypes based on their expansion. After less than 13 days of culture, CD4+ T cells were isolated with the EasySep CD4+ T cell isolation kit. None of the healthy vaccine recipients had a prior SARS-CoV-2 infection, which was confirmed by nucleocapsid antibody tests that came back negative both before and after vaccination. A few million PBMC per well were cultured with 10 ug/ml peptides in IMDM containing roughly 5% human AB serum, around 9.7 IU/ml IL-2 and gentamicin. On days 3 and 7, half of the culture medium was replaced with fresh IL-2-containing medium. Unless noted otherwise, every peptide stimulation condition was grown in triplicate wells. PBMC were separated from whole blood using Ficoll-Paque Plus gradient centrifugation and were then either cryopreserved at -140C or used fresh. The spike proteins of SARS-CoV-2 and of the common cold coronaviruses HCoV-NL63, HCoV-OC43 and HCoV-229E were spanned by overlapping peptide pools. The QIAamp micro DNA kit was used to extract genomic DNA from the cultured CD4+ T cells.

This clone was recorded a few times. Its target antigen remains unknown. Base qualities are missing; no much larger clone stands one base away. The study at large found these results: The study was limited by a small number of convalescent patients and lacked early post-infection timepoints. At late post-vaccination timepoints, both infection-induced and vaccine-induced clones showed marked clonal contraction, consistent with waning T cell responses. Among healthy vaccine recipients, nearly all vaccine-induced clones were SARS-CoV-2 mono-reactive, and just 1 of 255 was cross-reactive with common cold coronaviruses.

The TCR originated in a human donor who received a COVID-19 vaccine. The chain is made from TRBV6-2 or TRBV6-3 and TRBJ2-2; a tentative D call is TRBD1 (7 bases match). The material sequenced was CD4+ T cells from PBMCs cultured with HCoV-NL63 spike peptides, taken before COVID-19 vaccination. This specimen's cell subset or site label, interpreted: HCoV-NL63 spike overlapping peptide pool stimulation. The DNA reads TGTGCCAGCAGTAAAGACAGGGCGGGGACCGGGGAGCTGTTTTTT. This gives the protein CASSKDRAGTGELFF.